Listed below are T cell receptor beta chains from one sample, sequenced in a study of blood T cell repertoires in COVID-19. Sequencing was performed with immunoSEQ multiplex PCR; in TCRdb, only in-frame clones are kept and a portion is missing. Of 250,000 to 350,000 clones in the sample, around 90% were seen once. Sequences were obtained from peripheral blood. The source is a woman aged 40 to 49 who had recovered from COVID-19. Both conserved end residues are part of each CDR3. D genes are given only for firm matches. Size is omitted from some rows. Given values are once, few, many or a class for expanded clones.

clone_size j_call d_call cdr3_length v_call cdr3_nt cdr3_aa
NA TRBJ1-4 NA 14 TRBV9 TGTGCCAGCAGCGTAGGAGGGGAGGGTGAAAAACTGTTTTTT CASSVGGEGEKLFF
once TRBJ1-2 NA 13 TRBV27 TGTGCCAGCAGACAGACAGGAGCCATTGGCTACACCTTC CASRQTGAIGYTF
NA TRBJ2-7 TRBD1 14 TRBV19 TGTGCCAGTAGTAATGGGGACAGGACCTACGAGCAGTACTTC CASSNGDRTYEQYF
NA TRBJ1-2 NA 15 TRBV2 TGTGCCAGCTTACCAATGCGGGCCAGCAACTATGGCTACACCTTC CASLPMRASNYGYTF
once TRBJ2-1 TRBD2 17 TRBV6-1 TGTGCCAGCAGTGAATCAAGCGGGAGGGCCTCGGTCAATGAGCAGTTCTTC CASSESSGRASVNEQFF
NA TRBJ2-7 NA 14 TRBV28 TGTGCCAGCAGTTTAAGGCTAGCTCCCTACGAGCAGTACTTC CASSLRLAPYEQYF
few TRBJ1-2 TRBD1 13 TRBV12-3/TRBV12-4 TGTGCCAGCACTCCGGGACAGAACTATGGCTACACCTTC CASTPGQNYGYTF
NA TRBJ1-4 NA 16 TRBV4-1 TGCGCCAGCAGCCCAAAAAAGGGGCAGGCTAATGAAAAACTGTTTTTT CASSPKKGQANEKLFF
NA TRBJ1-1 TRBD1 13 TRBV12-3/TRBV12-4 TGTGCCAGCAGCCCGGGACAGGGGGCTGAAGCTTTCTTT CASSPGQGAEAFF
NA TRBJ1-5 TRBD1 14 TRBV6-5 TGTGCCAGCAACCAACAGGGGGGCAATCAGCCCCAGCATTTT CASNQQGGNQPQHF
NA TRBJ2-1 NA 16 TRBV29-1 TGCAGCGTTGAAGGGGGCCCAGGGTTCCTCTACAATGAGCAGTTCTTC CSVEGGPGFLYNEQFF
few TRBJ2-3 NA 15 TRBV7-6 TGTGCCAGCAGCTTAGCCGCGGGAATTACAGATACGCAGTATTTT CASSLAAGITDTQYF
NA TRBJ2-2 NA 11 TRBV30 TGTGCCTGGCGCGGCACCGGGGAGCTGTTTTTT CAWRGTGELFF
NA TRBJ2-6 TRBD1 21 TRBV7-3 TGTGCCAGCAGCTTATACATTTCCGGGACAGGGACCTTCTCTGGGGCCAACGTCCTGACTTTC CASSLYISGTGTFSGANVLTF
NA TRBJ2-1 NA 15 TRBV5-5 TGTGCCAGCAGCTTAATCCCTAGCGCCGACAATGAGCAGTTCTTC CASSLIPSADNEQFF
NA TRBJ2-5 NA 14 TRBV6-6 TGTGCCAGCAGAACTCGACAGCGCGCGGAGACCCAGTACTTC CASRTRQRAETQYF
NA TRBJ2-3 NA 15 TRBV5-4 TGTGCCAGCAGCTTGGAGCGAGGAAGCACAGATACGCAGTATTTT CASSLERGSTDTQYF
NA TRBJ2-5 TRBD1 15 TRBV30 TGTGCCTGGAGCGGACCAGACAGGGGTGCAGAGACCCAGTACTTC CAWSGPDRGAETQYF
once TRBJ1-5 TRBD1 14 TRBV19 TGTGCCAGTAGTACAACAGGGGTTCGGCAGCCCCAGCATTTT CASSTTGVRQPQHF
NA TRBJ2-7 NA 12 TRBV3-1/TRBV3-2 TGTGCCAGCAGCGATAAGCACTACGAGCAGTACTTC CASSDKHYEQYF
NA TRBJ2-7 TRBD2 12 TRBV2 TGTGCCACCACGGGACTAGCCTACGAGCAGTACTTC CATTGLAYEQYF
NA TRBJ1-2 TRBD1 16 TRBV24-1 TGTGCCACCAGTGACCGAGACAGGGCGGAGGGCTATGGCTACACCTTC CATSDRDRAEGYGYTF
NA TRBJ2-1 TRBD2 14 TRBV5-6 TGTGCCAGCGGACGAACTAGCGGAGGGGATGAGCAGTTCTTC CASGRTSGGDEQFF
NA TRBJ2-5 TRBD1 15 TRBV29-1 TGCAGCGTGGCGGGACAGGGGGGAAAGGAAGAGACCCAGTACTTC CSVAGQGGKEETQYF
NA TRBJ1-1 TRBD1 15 TRBV14 TGTGCCAGCAGCCCTAGACAGGGTTTGAACACTGAAGCTTTCTTT CASSPRQGLNTEAFF
NA TRBJ2-7 TRBD1 13 TRBV25-1 TGTGCCAGCATAAGGACAGGGGCACACGAGCAGTACTTC CASIRTGAHEQYF
NA TRBJ2-7 NA 12 TRBV30 TGTGCCTGGAGCAGGGTCGGATACGAGCAGTACTTC CAWSRVGYEQYF
NA TRBJ1-1 NA 13 TRBV6-2/TRBV6-3 TGTGCCAGCAGTTATACAGGGTCCACTGAAGCTTTCTTT CASSYTGSTEAFF
NA TRBJ1-4 NA 13 TRBV6-6 TGTGCCAGCAGGGGCCTGATAAATGAAAAACTGTTTTTT CASRGLINEKLFF
NA TRBJ2-5 NA 17 TRBV21-1 TGTGCCAGCAGCAAAAATCTAGCGGGAGAGTTAAAAGAGACCCAGTACTTC CASSKNLAGELKETQYF
NA TRBJ1-1 TRBD1 13 TRBV4-2 TGTGCCAGCAGCCGCCAGGGGGACACTGAAGCTTTCTTT CASSRQGDTEAFF
NA TRBJ2-7 TRBD1 13 TRBV18 TGTGCCAGCTCTCGACAGGGGGACTACGAGCAGTACTTC CASSRQGDYEQYF
NA TRBJ1-2 TRBD1 13 TRBV10-3 TGTGCCATCAGTGAGGACAGGGGGGATGGCTACACCTTC CAISEDRGDGYTF
NA TRBJ2-1 TRBD2 17 TRBV4-2 TGTGCCAGCAGCACCCGACTAGCGGGAGGGCCTAAGGATGAGCAGTTCTTC CASSTRLAGGPKDEQFF
NA TRBJ2-7 NA 12 TRBV19 TGTGCCAGTAGTAGAGGGACAAGGGAGCAGTACTTC CASSRGTREQYF
NA TRBJ2-1 NA 12 TRBV30 TGTGCCTGGGGGCGGAGCATCAATGAGCAGTTCTTC CAWGRSINEQFF
NA TRBJ2-5 TRBD2 16 TRBV6-2/TRBV6-3 TGTGCCAGCAGTCCGGGCCTTAGGGACGAGGGGAGGGCCCAGTACTTC CASSPGLRDEGRAQYF
NA TRBJ2-7 TRBD1 12 TRBV10-3 TGTGCCATCAGGGTGACAGGGGACGAGCAGTACTTC CAIRVTGDEQYF
NA TRBJ2-3 TRBD2 16 TRBV4-1 TGCGCCAGCAGCCAAACGGCGGGAGGACTCACAGATACGCAGTATTTT CASSQTAGGLTDTQYF